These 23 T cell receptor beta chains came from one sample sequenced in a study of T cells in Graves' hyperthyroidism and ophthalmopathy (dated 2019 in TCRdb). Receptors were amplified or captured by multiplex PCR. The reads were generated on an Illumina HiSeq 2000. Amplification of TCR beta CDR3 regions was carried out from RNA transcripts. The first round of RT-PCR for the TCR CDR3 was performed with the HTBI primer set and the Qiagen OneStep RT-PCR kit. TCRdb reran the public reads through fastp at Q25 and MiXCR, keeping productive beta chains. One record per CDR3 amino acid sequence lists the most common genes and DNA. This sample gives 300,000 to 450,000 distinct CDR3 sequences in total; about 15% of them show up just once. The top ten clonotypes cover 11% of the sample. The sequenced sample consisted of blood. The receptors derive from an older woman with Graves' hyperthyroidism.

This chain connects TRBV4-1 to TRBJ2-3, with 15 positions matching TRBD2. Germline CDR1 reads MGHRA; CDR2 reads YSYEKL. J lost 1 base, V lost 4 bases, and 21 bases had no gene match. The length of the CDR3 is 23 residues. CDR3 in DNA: TGCGCCAGCAGCCTTCCCGGACTAGCGGGAGGGCCAACTGGGGCCCGGCGCACAGATACGCAGTATTTT. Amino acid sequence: CASSLPGLAGGPTGARRTDTQYF.

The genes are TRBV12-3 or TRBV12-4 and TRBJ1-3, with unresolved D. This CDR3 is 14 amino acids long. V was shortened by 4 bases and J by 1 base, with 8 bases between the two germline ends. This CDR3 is CASSWSPSGNTIYF. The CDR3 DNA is TGTGCCAGCAGTTGGAGCCCTTCTGGAAACACCATATATTTT.

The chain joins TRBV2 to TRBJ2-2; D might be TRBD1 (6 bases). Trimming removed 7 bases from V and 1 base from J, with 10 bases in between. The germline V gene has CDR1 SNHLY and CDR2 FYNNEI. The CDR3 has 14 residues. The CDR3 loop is CASTGTLNTGELFF. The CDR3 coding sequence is TGTGCCAGCACCGGGACATTGAACACCGGGGAGCTGTTTTTT. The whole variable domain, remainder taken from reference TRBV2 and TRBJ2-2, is EPEVTQTPSHQVTQMGQEVILRCVPISNHLYFYWYRQILGQKVEFLVSFYNNEISEKSEIFDDQFSVERPDGSNFTLKIRSTKLEDSAMYFCASTGTLNTGELFFGEGSRLTVL.

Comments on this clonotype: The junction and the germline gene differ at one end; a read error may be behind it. The CDR3 nucleotides are TGTGCCAGCAGCTTACCCCTGGCGCAAACCCATGAGCAGTTCTTC. Translating gives CASSLPLAQTHEQFF. The chain employs TRBV5-1 and TRBJ2-1; no clear D gene. The CDR3 extends over 15 amino acids. From germline, CDR1 is SGHRS and CDR2 YFSETQ.

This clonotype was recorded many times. CDR3 amino acids: CASSENRALDADTQYF. In nucleotides, the CDR3 is TGTGCCAGCAGTGAAAACCGGGCCCTCGACGCAGATACGCAGTATTTT. The chain recombines TRBV2 with TRBJ2-3; D ambiguous. The V and J ends lost 2 bases and 4 bases respectively, with 16 bases between them. In germline, CDR1 is SNHLY, CDR2 FYNNEI. CDR3 length: 16 amino acids.

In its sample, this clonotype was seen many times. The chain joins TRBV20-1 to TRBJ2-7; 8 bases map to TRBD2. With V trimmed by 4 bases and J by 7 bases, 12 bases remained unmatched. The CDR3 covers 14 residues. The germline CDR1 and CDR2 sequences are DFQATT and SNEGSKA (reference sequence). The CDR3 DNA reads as TGCAGTGCTACCACCCCCGGGACTAGGAGGGAGCAGTACTTC. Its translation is CSATTPGTRREQYF.

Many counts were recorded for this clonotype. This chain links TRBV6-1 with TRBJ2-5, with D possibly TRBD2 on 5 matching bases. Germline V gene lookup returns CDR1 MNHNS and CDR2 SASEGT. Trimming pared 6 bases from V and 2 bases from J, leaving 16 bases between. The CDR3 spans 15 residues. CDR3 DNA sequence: TGTGCCAGCAGGCCACATAACTCGGGGCAAGAGACCCAGTACTTC. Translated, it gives CASRPHNSGQETQYF.

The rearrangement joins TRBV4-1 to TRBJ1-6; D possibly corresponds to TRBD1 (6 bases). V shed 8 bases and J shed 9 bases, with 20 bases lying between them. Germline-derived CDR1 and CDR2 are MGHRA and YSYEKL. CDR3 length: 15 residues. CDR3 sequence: CASFFPGTSFSPLHF. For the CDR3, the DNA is TGCGCCAGCTTTTTCCCCGGGACATCCTTTTCACCCCTCCACTTT.

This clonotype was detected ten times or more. The CDR3 DNA follows: TGTGCTAGTGGTCTGGACAGGGCGTCAGGTGTCAATGAGCAGTTCTTC. It translates to CASGLDRASGVNEQFF. The chain joins TRBV12-5 to TRBJ2-1; TRBD1 agrees at 8 bases. The CDR3 is made up of 16 amino acids. V lost 5 bases to trimming and J lost 6 bases; unmatched junction nucleotides: 12. Germline lookup yields CDR1 LGHNT and CDR2 FRNRAP.

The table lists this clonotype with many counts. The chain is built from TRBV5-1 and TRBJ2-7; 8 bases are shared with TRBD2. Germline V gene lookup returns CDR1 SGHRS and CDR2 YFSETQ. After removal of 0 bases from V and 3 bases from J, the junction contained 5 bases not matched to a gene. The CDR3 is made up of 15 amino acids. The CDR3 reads CASSLVAGTNYEQYF. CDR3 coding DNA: TGCGCCAGCAGCTTGGTAGCGGGAACCAACTACGAGCAGTACTTC.

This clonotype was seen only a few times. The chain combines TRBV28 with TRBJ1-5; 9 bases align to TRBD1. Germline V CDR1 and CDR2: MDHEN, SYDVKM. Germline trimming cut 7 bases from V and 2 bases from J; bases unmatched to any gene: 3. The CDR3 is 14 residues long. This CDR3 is CASTTGGGNQPQHF. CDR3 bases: TGTGCCAGCACCACAGGGGGCGGCAATCAGCCCCAGCATTTT.

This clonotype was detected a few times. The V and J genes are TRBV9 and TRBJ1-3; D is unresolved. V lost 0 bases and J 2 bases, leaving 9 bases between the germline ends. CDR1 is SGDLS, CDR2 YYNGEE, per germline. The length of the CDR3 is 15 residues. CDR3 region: CASSVGGSAGNTIYF. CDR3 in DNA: TGTGCCAGCAGCGTAGGAGGATCAGCTGGAAACACCATATATTTT.

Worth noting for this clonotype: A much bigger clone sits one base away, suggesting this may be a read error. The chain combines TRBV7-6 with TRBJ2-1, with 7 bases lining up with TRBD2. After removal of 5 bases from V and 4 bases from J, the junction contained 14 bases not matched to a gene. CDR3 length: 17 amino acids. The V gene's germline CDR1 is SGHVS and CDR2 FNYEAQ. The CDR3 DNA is TGTGCCAGCAGCCCAAGCAATAACGGGAGGTTTTACAATGAGCAGTTCTTC. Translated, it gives CASSPSNNGRFYNEQFF.

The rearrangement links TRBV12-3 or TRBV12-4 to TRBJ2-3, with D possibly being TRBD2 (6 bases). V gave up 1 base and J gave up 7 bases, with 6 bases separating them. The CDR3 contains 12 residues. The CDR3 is CASSLGDYTQYF. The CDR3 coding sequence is TGTGCCAGCAGTTTAGGGGACTATACGCAGTATTTT.

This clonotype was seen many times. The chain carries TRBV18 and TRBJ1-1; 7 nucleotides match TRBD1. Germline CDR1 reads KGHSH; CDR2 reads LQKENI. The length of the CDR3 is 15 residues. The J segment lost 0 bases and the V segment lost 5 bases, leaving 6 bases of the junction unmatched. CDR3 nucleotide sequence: TGTGCCAGCTCATCCGACAGGGCGATGAACACTGAAGCTTTCTTT. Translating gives CASSSDRAMNTEAFF. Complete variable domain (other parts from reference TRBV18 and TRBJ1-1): NAGVMQNPRHLVRRRGQEARLRCSPMKGHSHVYWYRQLPEEGLKFMVYLQKENIIDESGMPKERFSAEFPKEGPSILRIQQVVRGDSAAYFCASSSDRAMNTEAFFGQGTRLTVV.

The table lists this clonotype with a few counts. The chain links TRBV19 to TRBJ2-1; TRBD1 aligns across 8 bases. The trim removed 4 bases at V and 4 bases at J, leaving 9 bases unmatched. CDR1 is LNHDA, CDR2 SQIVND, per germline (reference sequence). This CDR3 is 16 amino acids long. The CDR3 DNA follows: TGTGCCAGTAGTACCCTCGACAGGGGCTTTTACAATGAGCAGTTCTTC. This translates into CASSTLDRGFYNEQFF.

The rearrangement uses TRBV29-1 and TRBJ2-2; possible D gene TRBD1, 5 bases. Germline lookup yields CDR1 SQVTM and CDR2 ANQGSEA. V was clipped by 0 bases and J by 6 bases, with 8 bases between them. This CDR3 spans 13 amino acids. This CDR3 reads CSVEEGVAGELFF. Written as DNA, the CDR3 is TGCAGCGTTGAAGAAGGGGTCGCCGGGGAGCTGTTTTTT.

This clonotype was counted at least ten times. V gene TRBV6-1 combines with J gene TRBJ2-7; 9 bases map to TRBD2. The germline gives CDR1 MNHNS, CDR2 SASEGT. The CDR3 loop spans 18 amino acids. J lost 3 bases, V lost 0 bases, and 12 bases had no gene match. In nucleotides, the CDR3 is TGTGCCAGCAGTGAAGCTCGCGGGGGGGGGACCCTCTACTACGAGCAGTACTTC. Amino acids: CASSEARGGGTLYYEQYF.

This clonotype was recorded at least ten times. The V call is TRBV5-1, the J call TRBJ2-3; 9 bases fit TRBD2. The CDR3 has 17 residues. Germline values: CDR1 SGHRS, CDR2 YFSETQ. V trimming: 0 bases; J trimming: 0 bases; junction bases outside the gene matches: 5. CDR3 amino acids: CASSLGLADPSTDTQYF. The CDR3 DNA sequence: TGCGCCAGCAGCTTGGGACTAGCGGACCCTAGCACAGATACGCAGTATTTT.

CDR3 residues: CSASRGFFTEQYF. CDR3 nucleotide sequence: TGCAGTGCTAGTAGGGGTTTTTTTACCGAGCAGTACTTC. The chain employs TRBV20-1 and TRBJ2-7; D is possibly TRBD1 (5 bases). V was pared by 3 bases and J by 6 bases, with 15 bases between. CDR3 length: 13 residues. Germline V CDR1 and CDR2: DFQATT, SNEGSKA (reference sequence).

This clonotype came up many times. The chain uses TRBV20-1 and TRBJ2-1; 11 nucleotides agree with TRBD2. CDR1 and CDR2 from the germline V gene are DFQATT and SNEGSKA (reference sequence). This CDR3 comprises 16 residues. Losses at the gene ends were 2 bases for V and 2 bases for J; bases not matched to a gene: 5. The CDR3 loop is CSARPLGLAAYNEQFF. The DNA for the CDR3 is TGCAGTGCTAGACCTTTGGGACTAGCGGCCTACAATGAGCAGTTCTTC.

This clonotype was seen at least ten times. The CDR3 DNA sequence: TGTGCCAGCAGCTCCAGGGTGAACACTGAAGCTTTCTTT. Amino acid sequence: CASSSRVNTEAFF. The chain uses TRBV7-2 and TRBJ1-1, with D possibly being TRBD1 (5 bases). V was clipped by 4 bases and J by 0 bases, with 6 bases between them. The germline CDR1 and CDR2 sequences are SGHTA and FQGNSA. This CDR3 region has 13 residues.

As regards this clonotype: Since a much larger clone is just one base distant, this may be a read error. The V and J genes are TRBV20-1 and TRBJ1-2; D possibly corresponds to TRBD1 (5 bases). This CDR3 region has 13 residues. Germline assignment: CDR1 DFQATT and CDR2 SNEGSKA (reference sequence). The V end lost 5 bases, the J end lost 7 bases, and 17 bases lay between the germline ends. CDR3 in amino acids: CSASGAGSGGYTF. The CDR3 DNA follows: TGCAGTGCTTCCGGGGCAGGGAGTGGTGGCTACACCTTC.